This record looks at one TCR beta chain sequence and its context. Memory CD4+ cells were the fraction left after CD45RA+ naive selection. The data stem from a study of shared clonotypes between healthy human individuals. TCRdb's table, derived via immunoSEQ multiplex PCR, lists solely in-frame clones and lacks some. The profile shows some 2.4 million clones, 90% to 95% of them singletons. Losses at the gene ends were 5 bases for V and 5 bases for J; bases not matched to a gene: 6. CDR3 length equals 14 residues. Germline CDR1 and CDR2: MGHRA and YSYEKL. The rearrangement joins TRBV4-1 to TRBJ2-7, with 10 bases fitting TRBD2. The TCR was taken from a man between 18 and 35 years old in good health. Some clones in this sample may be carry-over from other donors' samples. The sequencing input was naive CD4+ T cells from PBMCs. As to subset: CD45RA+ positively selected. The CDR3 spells CASSESSGSDEQYF. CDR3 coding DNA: TGCGCCAGCAGCGAGTCTAGCGGGAGTGACGAGCAGTACTTC.